The text below deals with one T cell receptor (beta chain). The V and J ends lost 2 bases and 3 bases respectively, with 11 bases between them. Germline assignment: CDR1 SEHNR and CDR2 FQNEAQ (reference sequence). The CDR3 consists of 14 residues. The data originate from a study of control samples from healthy donors and cancer patients. The repertoire was sequenced with immunoSEQ multiplex PCR; TCRdb's copy has only in-frame clones and lacks some. The table records 100,000 or so clones, under 95% of them present only once. Sequencing input: blood. This chain uses TRBV7-9 with TRBJ2-7; possible D gene TRBD2, 5 bases. This TCR came from a woman aged 18-29 years in good health. DNA of the CDR3: TGTGCCAGCAGCTTAAACGCAGGAGGCTACGAGCAGTACTTC. It yields the protein CASSLNAGGYEQYF.